A single sample gave rise to the 3 T cell receptor beta chains below, sequenced in a study of blood T cell repertoires in COVID-19. TCRdb's copy holds only in-frame clones and misses some; the assay was immunoSEQ multiplex PCR. Of 85,000 to 130,000 clones listed, around 90% are singletons. The sequenced sample consisted of peripheral blood. These receptors were obtained from a human donor in a cohort sampled during active COVID-19.

V usage is TRBV5-8 and J usage is TRBJ2-7; TRBD2 aligns across 8 bases. With 1 base clipped from V and 3 bases from J, the junction kept 6 bases outside the gene matches. Germline CDR1 reads SGHTS; CDR2 reads YDEGEE. The CDR3 runs 15 residues. CDR3 sequence: CASSLKGLGGYEQYF. CDR3 bases: TGTGCCAGCAGCTTGAAGGGACTAGGAGGCTACGAGCAGTACTTC.

The V and J genes are TRBV10-3 and TRBJ1-2; D might be TRBD1 (6 bases). The CDR3 spans 16 residues. The germline V gene has CDR1 ENHRY and CDR2 SYGVKD. The germline V and J ends were trimmed by 2 bases and 0 bases, with 13 bases remaining between them. Here the CDR3 DNA reads TGTGCCATCAGTGAGGGCACAGGGACCCCTAACTATGGCTACACCTTC. It specifies CAISEGTGTPNYGYTF.

The J gene is TRBJ1-2, the V gene TRBV15; D remains unclear. Germline lookup yields CDR1 LNHNV and CDR2 YYDKDF (reference sequence). The CDR3 is 14 residues long. V lost 1 base to trimming and J lost 8 bases, with 14 bases between them. The CDR3 bases are TGTGCCACCAGCAGAGGACACCAGGAGGGCGGCTACACCTTC. Protein sequence: CATSRGHQEGGYTF.